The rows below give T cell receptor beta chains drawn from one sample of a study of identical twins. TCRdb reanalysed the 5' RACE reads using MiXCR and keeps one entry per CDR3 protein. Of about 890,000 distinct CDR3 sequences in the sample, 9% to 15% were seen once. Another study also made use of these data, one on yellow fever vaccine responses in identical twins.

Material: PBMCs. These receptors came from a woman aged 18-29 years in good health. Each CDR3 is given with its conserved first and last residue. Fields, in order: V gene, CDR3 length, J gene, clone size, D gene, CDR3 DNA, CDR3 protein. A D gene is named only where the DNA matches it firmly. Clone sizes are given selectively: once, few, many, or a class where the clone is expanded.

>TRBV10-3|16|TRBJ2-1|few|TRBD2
TGTGCCATCAGTGAGTCTGCAGCGGGAGGGGACAATGAGCAGTTCTTC
CAISESAAGGDNEQFF
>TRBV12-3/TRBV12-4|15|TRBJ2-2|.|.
TGTGCCAGCACCCCCGACGGGGGATCCACCAGGGAGCTGTTTTTT
CASTPDGGSTRELFF
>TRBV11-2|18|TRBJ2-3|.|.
TGTGCCAGCAGCTTAGGACCCCGGGGATCGAAGGGGCGTGGTACGCAGTATTTT
CASSLGPRGSKGRGTQYF
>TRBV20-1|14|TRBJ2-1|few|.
TGCAGTGCCCCCCGGCGGGCCTCCTACAATGAGCAGTTCTTC
CSAPRRASYNEQFF
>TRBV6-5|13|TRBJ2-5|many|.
TGTGCCAGCAGTTACCCGGGGCTAGAGACCCAGTACTTC
CASSYPGLETQYF
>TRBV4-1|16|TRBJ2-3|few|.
TGCGCCAGCAGCCAAGAACCTACCCTGACTCGTCACGCGATGTATTTT
CASSQEPTLTRHAMYF
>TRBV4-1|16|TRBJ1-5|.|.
TGCGCCAGCAGCCAAGTCCCCAGGAGTACAGATCAGCCCCAGCATTTT
CASSQVPRSTDQPQHF
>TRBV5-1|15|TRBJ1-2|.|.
TGCGCCAGCAGCCCCACAACAGTGGGGGGCTATGGCTACACCTTC
CASSPTTVGGYGYTF
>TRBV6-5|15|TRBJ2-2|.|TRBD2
TGTGCCAGCAGTTATGAACTAGCGGTTCGCGGGGAGCTGTTTTTT
CASSYELAVRGELFF
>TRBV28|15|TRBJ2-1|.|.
TGTGCCAGCAGTTTCCCTAGCGCTCTTCTCAATGAGCAGTTCTTC
CASSFPSALLNEQFF
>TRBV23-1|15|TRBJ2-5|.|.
TGCGCCAGCAGTCCCCTCCCGGGATACCAAGAGACCCAGTACTTC
CASSPLPGYQETQYF
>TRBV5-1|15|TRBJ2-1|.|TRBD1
TGCGCCAGCACCGGACAGGGCTCGCTTATCAATGAGCAGTTCTTC
CASTGQGSLINEQFF
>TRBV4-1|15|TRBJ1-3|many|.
TGCGCCAGCAGCCAAGATGAGGGCTCTGGAAACACCATATATTTT
CASSQDEGSGNTIYF
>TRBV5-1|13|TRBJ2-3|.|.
TGCGCCAGCCAAGAGGATTGGACAGATACGCAGTATTTT
CASQEDWTDTQYF
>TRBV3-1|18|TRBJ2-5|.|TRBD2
TGTGCCAGCTGTTTTCAGTTGGGTGGCGGGGGGTTACTGGAGACCCAGTACTTC
CASCFQLGGGGLLETQYF
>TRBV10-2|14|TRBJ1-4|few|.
TGCGCCAGCAGGCAGGGACATAGCAATGAAAAACTGTTTTTT
CASRQGHSNEKLFF
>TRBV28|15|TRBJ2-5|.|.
TGTGCCAGCAGCCACCCACCACTTCCCCGGGAAACCCAGTACTTC
CASSHPPLPRETQYF
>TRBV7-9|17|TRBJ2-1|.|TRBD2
TGTGCCAGCAGCTTAGCGTGGGGGGGTGCGTCCTACAATGAGCAGTTCTTC
CASSLAWGGASYNEQFF
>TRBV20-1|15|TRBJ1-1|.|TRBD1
TGCAGTGCTAGAGACCGGGACAGCATGAACACTGAAGCTTTCTTT
CSARDRDSMNTEAFF
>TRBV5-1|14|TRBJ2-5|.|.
TGCGCCAGCAGCTTGGGGACCCAGCGGGAGACCCAGTACTTC
CASSLGTQRETQYF
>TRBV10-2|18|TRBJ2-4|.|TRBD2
TGCGCCAGCAGTGATGTAGCGGGAGCTATACTAGCCAAAAACATTCAGTACTTC
CASSDVAGAILAKNIQYF
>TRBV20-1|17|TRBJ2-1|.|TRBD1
TGCAGTGCTAGAGTTCCGGCAGGGGGACCCGGCGACAATGAGCAGTTCTTC
CSARVPAGGPGDNEQFF
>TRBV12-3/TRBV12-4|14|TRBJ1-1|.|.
TGTGCCAGCAGCGCAGGGTTGATGAACACTGAAGCTTTCTTT
CASSAGLMNTEAFF
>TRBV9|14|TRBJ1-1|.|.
TGTGCCAGCAGCGTAGATAGGGCCGGCACTGAAGCTTTCTTT
CASSVDRAGTEAFF
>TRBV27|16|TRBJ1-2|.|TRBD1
TGTGCCAGCAGTCTGACAGGGGGACTCCAACGATATGGCTACACCTTC
CASSLTGGLQRYGYTF
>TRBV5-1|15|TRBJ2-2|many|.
TGCGCCAGCAAGACTATCTCACCCAGCACCGGGGAGCTGTTTTTT
CASKTISPSTGELFF
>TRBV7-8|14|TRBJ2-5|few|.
TGTGCCAGCAGCTTGGGTAATAGGGGCTTGACCCAGTACTTC
CASSLGNRGLTQYF
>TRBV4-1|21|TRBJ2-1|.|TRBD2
TGCGCCAGCAGCAATAACAAGATGAGACTAGCGGGGGGGTTGTCCTACAATGAGCAGTTCTTC
CASSNNKMRLAGGLSYNEQFF